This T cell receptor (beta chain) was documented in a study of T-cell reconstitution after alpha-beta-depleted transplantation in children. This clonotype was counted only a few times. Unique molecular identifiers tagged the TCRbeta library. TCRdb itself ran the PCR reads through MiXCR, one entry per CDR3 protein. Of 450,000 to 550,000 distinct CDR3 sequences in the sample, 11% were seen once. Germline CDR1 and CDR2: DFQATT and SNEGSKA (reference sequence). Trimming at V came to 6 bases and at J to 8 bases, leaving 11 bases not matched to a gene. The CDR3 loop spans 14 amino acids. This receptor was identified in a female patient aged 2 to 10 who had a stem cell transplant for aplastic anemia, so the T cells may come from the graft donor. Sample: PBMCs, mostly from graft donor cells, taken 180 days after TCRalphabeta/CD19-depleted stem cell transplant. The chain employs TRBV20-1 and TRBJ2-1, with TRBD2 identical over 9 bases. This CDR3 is CSATRNSGSYEQFF. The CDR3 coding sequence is TGCAGTGCAACCAGAAATAGCGGGAGTTATGAGCAGTTCTTC.